This T cell receptor beta chain is from a study of T cells in Graves' hyperthyroidism and ophthalmopathy. Looked up from germline, CDR1 is LNHNV and CDR2 is YYDKDF (reference sequence). The CDR3 runs 16 residues. Trimming removed 3 bases from V and 3 bases from J, with 16 bases in between. It was RNA transcripts that yielded the amplified TCR beta CDR3 regions. First-round RT-PCR targeting the TCR CDR3 was performed with the HTBI primer set. TCRdb used MiXCR to reprocess the multiplex PCR reads, holding one entry per CDR3 protein. The data show approximately 420,000 distinct CDR3 sequences, approximately 13% seen once. Findings of the study overall: Most thyroid-expanded clonotypes above 0.001 were also found in blood.

This clonotype was recorded many times. No antigen is known for it. This TCR came from a woman between 18 and 29 years old with Graves' hyperthyroidism. The chain couples TRBV15 to TRBJ2-3; a weak D match, TRBD2 (6 bases). Sequences were obtained from blood. The CDR3 sequence is CATSRELSGGTDTQYF. CDR3 nucleotide sequence: TGTGCCACCAGCAGGGAACTAAGCGGAGGGACAGATACGCAGTATTTT. The full variable domain, rest sourced from reference TRBV15 and TRBJ2-3, is DAMVIQNPRYQVTQFGKPVTLSCSQTLNHNVMYWYQQKSSQAPKLLFHYYDKDFNNEADTPDNFQSRRPNTSFCFLDIRSPGLGDTAMYLCATSRELSGGTDTQYFGPGTRLTVL.